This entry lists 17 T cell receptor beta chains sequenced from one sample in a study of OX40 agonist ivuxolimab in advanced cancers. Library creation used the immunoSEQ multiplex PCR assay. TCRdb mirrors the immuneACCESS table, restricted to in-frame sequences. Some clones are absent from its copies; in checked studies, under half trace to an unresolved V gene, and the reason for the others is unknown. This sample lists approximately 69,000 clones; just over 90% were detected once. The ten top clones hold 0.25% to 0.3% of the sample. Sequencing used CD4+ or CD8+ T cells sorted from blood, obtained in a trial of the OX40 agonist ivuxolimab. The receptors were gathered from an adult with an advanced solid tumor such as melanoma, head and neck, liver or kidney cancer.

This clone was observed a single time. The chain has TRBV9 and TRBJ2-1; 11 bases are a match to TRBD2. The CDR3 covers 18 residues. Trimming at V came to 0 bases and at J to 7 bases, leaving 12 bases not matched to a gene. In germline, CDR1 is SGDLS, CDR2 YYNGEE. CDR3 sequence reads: CASSVAIMELAGENEQFF. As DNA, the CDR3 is TGTGCCAGCAGCGTAGCCATTATGGAACTAGCGGGAGAGAATGAGCAGTTCTTC.

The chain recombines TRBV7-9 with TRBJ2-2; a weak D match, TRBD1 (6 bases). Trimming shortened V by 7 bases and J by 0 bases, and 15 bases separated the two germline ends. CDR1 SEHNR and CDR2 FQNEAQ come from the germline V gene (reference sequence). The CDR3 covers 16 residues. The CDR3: CASTGTGTTNTGELFF. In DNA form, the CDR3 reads TGTGCCAGCACGGGAACCGGGACAACGAACACCGGGGAGCTGTTTTTT.

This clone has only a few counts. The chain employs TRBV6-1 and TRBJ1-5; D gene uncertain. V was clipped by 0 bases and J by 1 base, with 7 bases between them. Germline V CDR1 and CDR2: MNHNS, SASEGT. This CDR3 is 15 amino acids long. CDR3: CASSEALSSNQPQHF. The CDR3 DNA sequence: TGTGCCAGCAGTGAAGCTTTAAGCAGCAATCAGCCCCAGCATTTT.

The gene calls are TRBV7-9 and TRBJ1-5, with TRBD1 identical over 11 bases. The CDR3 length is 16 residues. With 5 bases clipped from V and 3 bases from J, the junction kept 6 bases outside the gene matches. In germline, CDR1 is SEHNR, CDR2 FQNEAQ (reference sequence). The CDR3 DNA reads TGTGCCAGCAGCCCAGGACAGGGGGCTAACAATCAGCCCCAGCATTTT. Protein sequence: CASSPGQGANNQPQHF.

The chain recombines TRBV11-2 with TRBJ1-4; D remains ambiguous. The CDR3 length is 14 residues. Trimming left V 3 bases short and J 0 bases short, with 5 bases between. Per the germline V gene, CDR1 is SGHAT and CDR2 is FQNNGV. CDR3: CASSFWPTNEKLFF. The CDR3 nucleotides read TGTGCCAGCAGCTTTTGGCCAACTAATGAAAAACTGTTTTTT.

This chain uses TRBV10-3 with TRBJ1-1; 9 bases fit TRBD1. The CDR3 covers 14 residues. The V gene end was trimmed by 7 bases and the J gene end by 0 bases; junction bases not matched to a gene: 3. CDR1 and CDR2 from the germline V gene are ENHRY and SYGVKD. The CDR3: CAITGTGMNTEAFF. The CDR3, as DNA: TGTGCCATCACCGGGACAGGGATGAACACTGAAGCTTTCTTT.

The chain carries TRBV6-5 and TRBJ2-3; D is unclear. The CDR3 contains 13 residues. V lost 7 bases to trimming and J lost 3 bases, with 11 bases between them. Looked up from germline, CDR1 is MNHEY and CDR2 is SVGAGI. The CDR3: CASKNLGTDTQYF. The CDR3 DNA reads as TGTGCCAGCAAGAACCTTGGGACAGATACGCAGTATTTT.

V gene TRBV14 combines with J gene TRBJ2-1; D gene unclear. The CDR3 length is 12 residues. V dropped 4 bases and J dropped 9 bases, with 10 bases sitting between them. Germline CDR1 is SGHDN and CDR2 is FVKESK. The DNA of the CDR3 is TGTGCCAGCAGCCCTACCTGGGGTGAGCAGTTCTTC. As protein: CASSPTWGEQFF.

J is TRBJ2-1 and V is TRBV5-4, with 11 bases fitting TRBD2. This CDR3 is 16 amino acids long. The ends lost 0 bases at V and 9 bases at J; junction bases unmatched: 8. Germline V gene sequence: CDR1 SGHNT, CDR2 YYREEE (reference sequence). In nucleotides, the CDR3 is TGTGCCAGCAGCTTGGAGGTGTGGCTAGCGGGAGGTGAGCAGTTCTTC. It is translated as CASSLEVWLAGGEQFF.

Written as DNA, the CDR3 is TGTGCCAGCAGCTTAGGACAGGGCGGCTACACCTTC. This translates into CASSLGQGGYTF. The gene calls are TRBV7-8 and TRBJ1-2; TRBD1 aligns across 7 bases. Losses at the gene ends were 1 base for V and 8 bases for J; bases not matched to a gene: 1. This CDR3 is 12 amino acids long. Per germline, CDR1 SGHVS and CDR2 FQNEAQ.

CDR3 loop: CASSIDRKGGRVNTEAFF. CDR3 DNA: TGTGCCAGTAGTATAGATCGGAAAGGGGGCAGGGTGAACACTGAAGCTTTCTTT. The chain is built from TRBV19 and TRBJ1-1; 7 bases are a match to TRBD1. This CDR3 region has 18 residues. Germline loops: CDR1 LNHDA, CDR2 SQIVND (reference sequence). With 0 bases clipped from V and 0 bases from J, the junction kept 10 bases outside the gene matches. The complete variable domain, with remaining parts taken from reference TRBV19 and TRBJ1-1, reads DGGITQSPKYLFRKEGQNVTLSCEQNLNHDAMYWYRQDPGQGLRLIYYSQIVNDFQKGDIAEGYSVSREKKESFPLTVTSAQKNPTAFYLCASSIDRKGGRVNTEAFFGQGTRLTVV.

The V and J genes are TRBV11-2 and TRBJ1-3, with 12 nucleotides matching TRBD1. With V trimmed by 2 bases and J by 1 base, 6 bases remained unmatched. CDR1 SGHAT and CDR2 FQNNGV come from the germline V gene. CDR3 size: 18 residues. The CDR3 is CASSLRPGQGASGNTIYF. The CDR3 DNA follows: TGTGCCAGCAGCTTACGCCCGGGACAGGGGGCTTCTGGAAACACCATATATTTT.

The CDR3 protein is CASSYTGLANEQYF. Written as DNA, the CDR3 is TGTGCCAGCAGTTACACTGGACTAGCCAACGAGCAGTACTTC. The chain carries TRBV6-5 and TRBJ2-7; 8 nucleotides align to TRBD2. The V gene end was trimmed by 2 bases and the J gene end by 5 bases; junction bases not matched to a gene: 5. There are 14 residues in the CDR3. CDR1 is MNHEY, CDR2 SVGAGI, per germline.

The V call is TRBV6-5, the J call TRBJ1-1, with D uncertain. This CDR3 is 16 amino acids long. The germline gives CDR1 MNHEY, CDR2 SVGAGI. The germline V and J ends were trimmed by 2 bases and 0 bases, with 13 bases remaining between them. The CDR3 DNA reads TGTGCCAGCAGTTACGCGTCTGGACGTTTGAACACTGAAGCTTTCTTT. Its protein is CASSYASGRLNTEAFF.

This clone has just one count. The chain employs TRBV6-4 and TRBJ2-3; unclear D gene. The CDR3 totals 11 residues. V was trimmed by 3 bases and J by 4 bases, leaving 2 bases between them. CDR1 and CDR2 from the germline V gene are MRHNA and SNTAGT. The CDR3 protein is CASSDSDTQYF. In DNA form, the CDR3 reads TGTGCCAGCAGTGATTCAGATACGCAGTATTTT.

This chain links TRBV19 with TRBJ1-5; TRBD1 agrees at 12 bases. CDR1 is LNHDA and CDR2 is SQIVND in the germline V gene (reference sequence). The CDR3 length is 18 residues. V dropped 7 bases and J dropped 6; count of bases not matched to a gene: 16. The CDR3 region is CASTNRGDRGPRSQPQHF. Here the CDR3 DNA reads TGTGCCAGTACCAATCGGGGGGACAGGGGGCCGCGGAGTCAGCCCCAGCATTTT.

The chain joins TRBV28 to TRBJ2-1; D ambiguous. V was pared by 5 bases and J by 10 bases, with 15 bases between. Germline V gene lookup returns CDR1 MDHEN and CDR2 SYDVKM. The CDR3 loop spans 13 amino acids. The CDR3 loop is CASSKGAGWEQFF. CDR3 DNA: TGTGCCAGCAGTAAGGGCGCCGGTTGGGAGCAGTTCTTC.